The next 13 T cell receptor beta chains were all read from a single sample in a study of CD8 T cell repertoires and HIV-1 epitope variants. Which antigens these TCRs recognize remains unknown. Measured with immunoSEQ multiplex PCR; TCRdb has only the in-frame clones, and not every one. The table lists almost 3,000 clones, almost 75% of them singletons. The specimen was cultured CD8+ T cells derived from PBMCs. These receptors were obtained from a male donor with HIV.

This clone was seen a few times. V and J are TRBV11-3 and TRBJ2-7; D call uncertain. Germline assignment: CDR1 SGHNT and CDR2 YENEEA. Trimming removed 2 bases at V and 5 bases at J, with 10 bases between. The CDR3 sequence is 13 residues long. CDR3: CASSLTRWDEQYF. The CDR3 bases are TGTGCCAGCAGCTTAACACGGTGGGACGAGCAGTACTTC.

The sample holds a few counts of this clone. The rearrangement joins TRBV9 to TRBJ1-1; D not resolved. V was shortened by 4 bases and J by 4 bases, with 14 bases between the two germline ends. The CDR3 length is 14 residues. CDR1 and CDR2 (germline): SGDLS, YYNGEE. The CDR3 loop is CASSPSGGITEAFF. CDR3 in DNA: TGTGCCAGCAGCCCCTCCGGTGGCATCACTGAAGCTTTCTTT.

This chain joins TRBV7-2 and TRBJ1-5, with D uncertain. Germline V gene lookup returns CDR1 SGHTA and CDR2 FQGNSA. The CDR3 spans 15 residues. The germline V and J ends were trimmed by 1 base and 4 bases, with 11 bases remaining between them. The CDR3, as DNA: TGTGCCAGCAGCTTAGACGTCTTTGTGAATCAGCCCCAGCATTTT. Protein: CASSLDVFVNQPQHF.

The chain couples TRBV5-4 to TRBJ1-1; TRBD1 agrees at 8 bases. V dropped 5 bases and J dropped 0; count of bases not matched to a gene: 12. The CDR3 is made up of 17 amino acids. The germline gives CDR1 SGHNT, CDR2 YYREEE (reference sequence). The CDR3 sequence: CASRPTGGFTMNTEAFF. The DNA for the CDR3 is TGTGCCAGCAGACCAACAGGGGGTTTTACGATGAACACTGAAGCTTTCTTT.

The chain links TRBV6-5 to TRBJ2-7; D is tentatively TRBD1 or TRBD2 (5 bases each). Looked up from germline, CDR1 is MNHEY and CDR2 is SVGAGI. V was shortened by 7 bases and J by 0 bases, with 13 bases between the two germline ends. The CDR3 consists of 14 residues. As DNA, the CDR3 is TGTGCCAGCAAGTACGGGGCAAGCTCCTACGAGCAGTACTTC. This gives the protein CASKYGASSYEQYF.

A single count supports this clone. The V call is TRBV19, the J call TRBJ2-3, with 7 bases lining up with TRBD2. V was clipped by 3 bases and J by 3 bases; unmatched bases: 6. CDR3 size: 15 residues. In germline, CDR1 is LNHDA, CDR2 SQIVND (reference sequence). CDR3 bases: TGTGCCAGTAGTATCCCTAGCGGCCTGACAGATACGCAGTATTTT. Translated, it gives CASSIPSGLTDTQYF.

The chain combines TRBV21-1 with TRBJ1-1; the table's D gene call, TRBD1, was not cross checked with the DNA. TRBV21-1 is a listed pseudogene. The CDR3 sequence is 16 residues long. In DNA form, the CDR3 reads TGTGCCAGCATCTTTACAGGGCAACTAATGAACACTGAAGCTTTCTTT. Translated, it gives CASIFTGQLMNTEAFF.

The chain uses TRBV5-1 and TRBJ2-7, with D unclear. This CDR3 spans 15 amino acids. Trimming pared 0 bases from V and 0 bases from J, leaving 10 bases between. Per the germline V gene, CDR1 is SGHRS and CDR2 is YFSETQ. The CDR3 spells CASSLGWGSSYEQYF. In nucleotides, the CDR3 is TGCGCCAGCAGCTTGGGGTGGGGAAGCTCCTACGAGCAGTACTTC.

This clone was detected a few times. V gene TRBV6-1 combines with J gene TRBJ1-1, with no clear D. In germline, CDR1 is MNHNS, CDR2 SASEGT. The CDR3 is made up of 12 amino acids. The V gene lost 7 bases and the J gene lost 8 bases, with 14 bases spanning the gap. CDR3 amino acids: CASISRTTEAFF. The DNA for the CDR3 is TGTGCCAGCATTTCCCGAACGACAGAAGCTTTCTTT.

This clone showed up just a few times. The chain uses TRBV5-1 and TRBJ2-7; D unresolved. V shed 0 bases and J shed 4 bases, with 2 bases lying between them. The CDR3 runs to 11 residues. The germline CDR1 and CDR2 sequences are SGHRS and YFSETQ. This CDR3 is CASSLGYEQYF. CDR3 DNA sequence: TGCGCCAGCAGCTTGGGGTACGAGCAGTACTTC.

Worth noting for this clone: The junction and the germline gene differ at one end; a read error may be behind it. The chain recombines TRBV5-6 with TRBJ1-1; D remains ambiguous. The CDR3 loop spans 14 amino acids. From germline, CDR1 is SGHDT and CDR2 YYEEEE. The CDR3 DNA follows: TGTGCCAGCAGCCCCCGGACTGCGAACAGTGAAGCTTTCTTT. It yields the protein CASSPRTANSEAFF.

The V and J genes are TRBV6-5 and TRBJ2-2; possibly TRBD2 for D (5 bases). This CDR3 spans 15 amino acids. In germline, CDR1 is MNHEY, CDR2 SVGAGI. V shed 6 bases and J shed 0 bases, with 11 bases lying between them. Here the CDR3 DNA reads TGTGCCAGCAGCCCCGACTATACGAACACCGGGGAGCTGTTTTTT. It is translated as CASSPDYTNTGELFF.

CDR3: CASSPRTGEGTEAFF. In DNA, the CDR3 is TGTGCCAGCAGCCCACGGACAGGGGAAGGCACTGAAGCTTTCTTT. The chain is built from TRBV13 and TRBJ1-1; 9 nucleotides agree with TRBD1. Trimming removed 5 bases from V and 4 bases from J; junction bases left unmatched: 8. The germline gives CDR1 PRHDT, CDR2 FYEKMQ (reference sequence). The CDR3 loop spans 15 amino acids.